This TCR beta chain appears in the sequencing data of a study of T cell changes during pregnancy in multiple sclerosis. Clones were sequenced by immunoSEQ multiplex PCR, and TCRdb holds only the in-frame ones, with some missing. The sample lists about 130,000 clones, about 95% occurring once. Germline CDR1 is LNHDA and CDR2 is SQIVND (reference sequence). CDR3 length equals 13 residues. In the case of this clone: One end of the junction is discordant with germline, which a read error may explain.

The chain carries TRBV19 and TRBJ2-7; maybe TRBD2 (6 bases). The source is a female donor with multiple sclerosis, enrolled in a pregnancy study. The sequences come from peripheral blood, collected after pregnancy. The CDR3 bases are TGTGCCAGTAGTACCCCGGGGGTGGGCCCGCGGGACTTC. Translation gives CASSTPGVGPRDF. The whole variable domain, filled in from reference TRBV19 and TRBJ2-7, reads DGGITQSPKYLFRKEGQNVTLSCEQNLNHDAMYWYRQDPGQGLRLIYYSQIVNDFQKGDIAEGYSVSREKKESFPLTVTSAQKNPTAFYLCASSTPGVGPRDFGPGTRLTVT.